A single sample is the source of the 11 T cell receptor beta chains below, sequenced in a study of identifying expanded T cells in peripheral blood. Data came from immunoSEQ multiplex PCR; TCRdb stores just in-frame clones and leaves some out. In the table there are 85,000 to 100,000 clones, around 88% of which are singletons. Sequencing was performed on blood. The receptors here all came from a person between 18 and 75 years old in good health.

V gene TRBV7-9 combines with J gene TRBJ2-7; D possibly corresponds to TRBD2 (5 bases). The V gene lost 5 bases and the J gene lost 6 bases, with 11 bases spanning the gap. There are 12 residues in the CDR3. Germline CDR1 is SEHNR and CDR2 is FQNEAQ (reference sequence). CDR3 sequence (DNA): TGTGCCAGCAGCCCAACGGGGAGCGAGCAGTACTTC. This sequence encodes CASSPTGSEQYF.

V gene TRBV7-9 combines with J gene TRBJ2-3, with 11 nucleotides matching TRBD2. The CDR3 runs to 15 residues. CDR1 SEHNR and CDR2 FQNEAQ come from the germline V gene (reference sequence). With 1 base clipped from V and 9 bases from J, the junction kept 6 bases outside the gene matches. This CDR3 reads CASSLELAGAVTQYF. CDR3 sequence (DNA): TGTGCCAGCAGCTTAGAACTAGCGGGGGCCGTCACGCAGTATTTT.

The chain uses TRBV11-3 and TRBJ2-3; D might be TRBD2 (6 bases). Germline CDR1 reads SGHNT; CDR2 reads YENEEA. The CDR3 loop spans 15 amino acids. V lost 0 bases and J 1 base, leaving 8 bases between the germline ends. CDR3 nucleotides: TGTGCCAGCAGCTTAGATTCGGGGGGCACAGATACGCAGTATTTT. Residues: CASSLDSGGTDTQYF.

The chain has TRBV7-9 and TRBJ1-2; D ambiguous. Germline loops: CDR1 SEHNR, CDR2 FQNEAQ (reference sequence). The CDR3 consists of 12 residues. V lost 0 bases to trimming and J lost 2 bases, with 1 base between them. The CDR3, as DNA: TGTGCCAGCAGCTTAGCGAACTATGGCTACACCTTC. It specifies CASSLANYGYTF.

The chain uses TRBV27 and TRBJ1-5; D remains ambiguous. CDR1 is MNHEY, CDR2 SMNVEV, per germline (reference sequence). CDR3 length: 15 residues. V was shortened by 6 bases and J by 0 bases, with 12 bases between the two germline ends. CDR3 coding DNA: TGTGCCAGCAGCCAGACTTCACATAGCAATCAGCCCCAGCATTTT. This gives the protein CASSQTSHSNQPQHF.

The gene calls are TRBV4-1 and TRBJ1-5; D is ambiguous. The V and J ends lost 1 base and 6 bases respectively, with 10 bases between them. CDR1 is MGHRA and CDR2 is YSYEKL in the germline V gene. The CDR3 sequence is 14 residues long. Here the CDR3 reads CASSQVQEVQPQHF. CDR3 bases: TGCGCCAGCAGCCAAGTGCAGGAGGTTCAGCCCCAGCATTTT.

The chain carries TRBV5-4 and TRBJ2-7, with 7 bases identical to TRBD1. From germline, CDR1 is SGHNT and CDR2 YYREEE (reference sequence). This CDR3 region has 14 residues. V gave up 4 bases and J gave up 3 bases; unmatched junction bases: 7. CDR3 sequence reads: CASSPGQPNYEQYF. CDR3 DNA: TGTGCCAGCAGCCCGGGACAGCCGAACTACGAGCAGTACTTC.

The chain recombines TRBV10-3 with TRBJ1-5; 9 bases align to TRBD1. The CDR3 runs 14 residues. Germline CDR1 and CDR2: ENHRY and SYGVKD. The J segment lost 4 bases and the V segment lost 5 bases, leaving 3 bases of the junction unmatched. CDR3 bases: TGTGCCATCAGTACAGGGGGCGGGAATCAGCCCCAGCATTTT. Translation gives CAISTGGGNQPQHF.

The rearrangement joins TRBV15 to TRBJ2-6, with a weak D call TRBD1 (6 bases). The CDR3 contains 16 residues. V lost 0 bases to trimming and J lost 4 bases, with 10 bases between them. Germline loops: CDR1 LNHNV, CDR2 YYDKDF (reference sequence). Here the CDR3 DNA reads TGTGCCACCAGCAGAGATGGGGGCGCCGGGGCCAACGTCCTGACTTTC. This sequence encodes CATSRDGGAGANVLTF.

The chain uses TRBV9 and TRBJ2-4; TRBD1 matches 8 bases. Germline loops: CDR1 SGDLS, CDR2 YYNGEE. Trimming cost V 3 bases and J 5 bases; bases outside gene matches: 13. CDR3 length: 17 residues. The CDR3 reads CASSGQTGRQGQNIQYF. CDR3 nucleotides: TGTGCCAGCAGCGGCCAAACGGGGAGACAGGGGCAAAACATTCAGTACTTC.

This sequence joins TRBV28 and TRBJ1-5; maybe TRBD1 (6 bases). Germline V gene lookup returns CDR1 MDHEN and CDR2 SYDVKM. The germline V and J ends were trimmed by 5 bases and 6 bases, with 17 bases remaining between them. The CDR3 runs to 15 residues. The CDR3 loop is CASSPDRQRGQPQHF. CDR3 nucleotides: TGTGCCAGCAGTCCTGACAGGCAAAGAGGTCAGCCCCAGCATTTT.